This T cell receptor beta chain came from a study of T-cell memory formation after mild COVID-19. One entry per CDR3 protein results from TCRdb running MiXCR on the 5' RACE reads. The sample has 350,000 to 550,000 distinct CDR3 sequences, around 17% seen once. V was clipped by 5 bases and J by 2 bases; unmatched bases: 4. The CDR3 runs to 13 residues. Germline V gene sequence: CDR1 GTSNPN, CDR2 SVGIG (reference sequence). The sample holds one count of this clonotype. The chain recombines TRBV30 with TRBJ2-3; 7 nucleotides line up with TRBD1. The clonotype comes from a man aged 18-30 years who had mild COVID-19 (a few samples of this study predate the infection). Cell type and time point are not known. The sample comprised PBMCs or a T cell subset sorted from them (not recorded which). CDR3 nucleotide sequence: TGTGCCTGGTCCCAGGGGGACACAGATACGCAGTATTTT. Translating gives CAWSQGDTDTQYF.